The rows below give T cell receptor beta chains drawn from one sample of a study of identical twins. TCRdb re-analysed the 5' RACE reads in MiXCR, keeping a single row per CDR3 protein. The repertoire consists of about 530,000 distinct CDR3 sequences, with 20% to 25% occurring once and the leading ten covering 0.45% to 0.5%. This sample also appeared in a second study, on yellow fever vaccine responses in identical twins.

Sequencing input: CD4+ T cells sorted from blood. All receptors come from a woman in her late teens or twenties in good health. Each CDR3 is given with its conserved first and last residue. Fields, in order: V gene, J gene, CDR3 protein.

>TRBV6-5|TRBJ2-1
CASSYAASSYNEQFF
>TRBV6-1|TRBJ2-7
CASSGWTGGVYEQYF
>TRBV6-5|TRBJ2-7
CASSSLAAQATKQYF
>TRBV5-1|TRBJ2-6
CASSGDANVLTF
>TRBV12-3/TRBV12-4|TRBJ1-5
CASTLARGNSNQPQHF
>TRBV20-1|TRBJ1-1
CSARGAFF
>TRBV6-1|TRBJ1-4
CASKEQGTAGKLFF
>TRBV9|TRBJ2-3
CASSVGSGRAIDTQYF
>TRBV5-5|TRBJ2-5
CASSLGAGRIEETQYF
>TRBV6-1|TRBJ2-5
CASKPRGEGREKTQYF
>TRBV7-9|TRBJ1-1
CASSREGREAFF
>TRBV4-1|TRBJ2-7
CASSQGAGTSGSQREQYF
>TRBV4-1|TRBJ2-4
CASSHADTGSRGNIQYF
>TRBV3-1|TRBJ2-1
CASSLQGITLEQFF
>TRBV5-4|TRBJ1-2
CASSLGFGRANYGYTF
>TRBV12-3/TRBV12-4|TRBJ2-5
CASSLTASGTKETQYF
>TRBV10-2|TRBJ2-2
CASGPGGRGLFARNTGELFF
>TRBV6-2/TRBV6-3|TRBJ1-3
CASSYVSSGNTIYF
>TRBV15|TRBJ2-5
CATSRDKGAVVETQYF
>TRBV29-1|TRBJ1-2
CSVDVEGGYTF
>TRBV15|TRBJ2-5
CATSRDASAKETQYF
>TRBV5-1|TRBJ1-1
CASSVRDREEAFF
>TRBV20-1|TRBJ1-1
CSARNTGGTEAFF